This entry features one T cell receptor beta chain sequence. Extraction also yielded germline DNA, while blood RNA was obtained from unsorted whole blood. These data belong to a study of tumor-infiltrating lymphocytes in primary liver carcinoma. Constant-region priming of around 530 ng total RNA yielded TCR beta cDNA. Libraries for TCR beta were built through three nested multiplex PCR rounds, which together made up a slightly modified ARM-PCR procedure. In the first two PCR rounds, TRBV1-TRBV30 forward primers were paired with a C-beta reverse primer, and each round lasted approximately 10 cycles. One entry per CDR3 protein results from TCRdb running MiXCR on the multiplex PCR reads. This sample has approximately 340,000 distinct CDR3 sequences, with 65% found just once. The CDR3 contains 15 residues. The V and J ends lost 3 bases and 0 bases respectively, with 9 bases between them. In germline, CDR1 is SEHNR, CDR2 FQNEAQ (reference sequence).

The receptor's source is a man between 40 and 49 years old with primary liver carcinoma and hepatitis B virus infection. Sample: peripheral blood. This rearrangement joins TRBV7-9 to TRBJ2-1; D possibly corresponds to TRBD1 (6 bases). The CDR3 region is CASSLQTGSYNEQFF. CDR3 nucleotide sequence: TGTGCCAGCAGCTTGCAGACAGGCTCCTACAATGAGCAGTTCTTC.